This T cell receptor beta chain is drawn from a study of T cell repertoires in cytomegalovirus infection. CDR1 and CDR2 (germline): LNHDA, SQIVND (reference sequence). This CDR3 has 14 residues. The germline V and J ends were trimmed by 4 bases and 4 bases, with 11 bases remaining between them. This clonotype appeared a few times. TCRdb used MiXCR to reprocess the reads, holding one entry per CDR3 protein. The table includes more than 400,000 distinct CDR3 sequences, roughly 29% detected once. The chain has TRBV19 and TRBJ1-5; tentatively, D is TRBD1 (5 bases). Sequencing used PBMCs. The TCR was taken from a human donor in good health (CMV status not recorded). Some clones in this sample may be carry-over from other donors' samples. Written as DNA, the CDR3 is TGTGCCAGTAGTACCGGGGCCCGGAATCAGCCCCAGCATTTT. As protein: CASSTGARNQPQHF.